This TCR beta chain was captured by sequencing in a study of CD8+ T cells in alopecia areata. Looking at the study overall: A regimen of oral tofacitinib, 5 to 10 mg twice daily, was given to treated patients. Severity of treated patients was scored by affected scalp percentage.

Points from the study as a whole: It was less clear whether patients shared TCRs than it was in mice, possibly because of HLA.

The treatment here: oral pan-JAK inhibitor, 5-10 mg twice daily. Both CD4+ and CD8+ T cells were separated by sorting PBMCs. The sample holds a few counts of this clone. No antigen is known for it. cDNA prepared by RNA extraction and subsequent reverse transcription served as the template for sequencing. The method was immunoSEQ multiplex PCR; TCRdb's version includes in-frame clones alone and lacks a portion of them. In the table there are over 150,000 clones, 55% to 75% of which are singletons. The specimen was CD4+ T cells sorted from blood, collected at week 24, from a patient treated with tofacitinib. The TCR sequence derives from a human donor with alopecia areata.

The CDR3 region is CASRTGTPNEQFF. Here the CDR3 DNA reads TGTGCCAGCAGGACCGGGACGCCCAATGAGCAGTTCTTC. V and J are TRBV6-5 and TRBJ2-1, with D perhaps assigned TRBD1 or TRBD2 (5 bases each). V shed 6 bases and J shed 6 bases, with 12 bases lying between them. The CDR3 contains 13 residues. Germline lookup yields CDR1 MNHEY and CDR2 SVGAGI.